This TCR beta chain was captured in a study of cytomegalovirus exposure and HLA in healthy donors. Study background: An earlier analysis identified fewer than 130 million unique TCR beta sequences in 150 million to 200 million T cells.

The germline V gene has CDR1 MGHDK and CDR2 SYGVNS. V lost 4 bases and J lost 2, with 9 bases in between. The CDR3 totals 13 residues. Study results and caveats: Across donors, sequencing depth was assumed by presence/absence analyses to be roughly uniform.

For this clone: Its antigen is undetermined.

PCR primers comprised 60 Vbeta and 13 Jbeta primers. TCRdb keeps only in-frame clones here, not all; method: immunoSEQ multiplex PCR. Of roughly 190,000 clones detected, about 90% appear once; the ten largest clones hold 1.3%. The sequenced sample consisted of PBMCs. The TCR was taken from a man aged 25-45 years in good health and CMV-seronegative. This sequence joins TRBV25-1 and TRBJ2-7, with D possibly TRBD1 on 6 matching bases. CDR3 region: CASSVGTPYEQYF. The CDR3 region has the DNA TGTGCCAGCAGTGTGGGGACACCCTACGAGCAGTACTTC.